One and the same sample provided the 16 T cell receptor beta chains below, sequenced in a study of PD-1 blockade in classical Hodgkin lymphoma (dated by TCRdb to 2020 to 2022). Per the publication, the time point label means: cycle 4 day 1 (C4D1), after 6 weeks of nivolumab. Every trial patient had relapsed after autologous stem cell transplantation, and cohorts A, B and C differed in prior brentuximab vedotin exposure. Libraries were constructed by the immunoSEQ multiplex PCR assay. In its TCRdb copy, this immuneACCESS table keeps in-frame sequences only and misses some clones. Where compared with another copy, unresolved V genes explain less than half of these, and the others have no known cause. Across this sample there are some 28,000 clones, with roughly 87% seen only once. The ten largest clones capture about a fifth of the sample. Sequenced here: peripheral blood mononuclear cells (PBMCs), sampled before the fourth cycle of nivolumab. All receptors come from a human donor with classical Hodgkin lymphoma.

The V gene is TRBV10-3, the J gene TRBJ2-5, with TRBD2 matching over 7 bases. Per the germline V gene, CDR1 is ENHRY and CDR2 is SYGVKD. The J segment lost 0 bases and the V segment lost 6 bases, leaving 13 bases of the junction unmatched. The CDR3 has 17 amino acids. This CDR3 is CAISRGGRGLNQETQYF. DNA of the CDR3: TGTGCCATCAGCCGGGGAGGGCGGGGCCTGAACCAAGAGACCCAGTACTTC.

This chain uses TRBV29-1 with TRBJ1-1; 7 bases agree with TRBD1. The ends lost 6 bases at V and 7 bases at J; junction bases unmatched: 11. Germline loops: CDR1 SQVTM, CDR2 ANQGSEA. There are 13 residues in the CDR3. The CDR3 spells CSVPSTGVIEAFF. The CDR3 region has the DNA TGCAGCGTCCCAAGCACAGGGGTCATTGAAGCTTTCTTT.

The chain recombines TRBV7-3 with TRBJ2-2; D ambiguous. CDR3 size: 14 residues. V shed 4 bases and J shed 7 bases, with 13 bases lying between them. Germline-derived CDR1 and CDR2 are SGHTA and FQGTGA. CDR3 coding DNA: TGTGCCAGCAGCTCCCGACCCTATGGCGGGGAGCTGTTTTTT. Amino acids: CASSSRPYGGELFF.

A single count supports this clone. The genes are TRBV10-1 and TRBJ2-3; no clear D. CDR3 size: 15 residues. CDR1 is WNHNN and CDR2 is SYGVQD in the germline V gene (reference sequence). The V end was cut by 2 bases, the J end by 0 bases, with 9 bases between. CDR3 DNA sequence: TGCGCCAGCAGTGAGGGGCGGCTTAGCACAGATACGCAGTATTTT. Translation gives CASSEGRLSTDTQYF.

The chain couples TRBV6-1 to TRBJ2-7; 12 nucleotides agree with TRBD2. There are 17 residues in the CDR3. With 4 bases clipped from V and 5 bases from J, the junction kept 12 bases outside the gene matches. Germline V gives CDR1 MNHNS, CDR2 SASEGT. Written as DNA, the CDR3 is TGTGCCAGCAGTGTTGGACTAGCGGGGAAGGCGGTGAACGAGCAGTACTTC. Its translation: CASSVGLAGKAVNEQYF.

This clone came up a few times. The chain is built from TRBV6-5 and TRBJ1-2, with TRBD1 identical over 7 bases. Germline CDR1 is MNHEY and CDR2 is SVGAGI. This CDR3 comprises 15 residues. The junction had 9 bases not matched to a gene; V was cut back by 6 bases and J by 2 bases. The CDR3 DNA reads TGTGCCAGCAGACACGACAGGGAGCCCAACTATGGCTACACCTTC. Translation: CASRHDREPNYGYTF.

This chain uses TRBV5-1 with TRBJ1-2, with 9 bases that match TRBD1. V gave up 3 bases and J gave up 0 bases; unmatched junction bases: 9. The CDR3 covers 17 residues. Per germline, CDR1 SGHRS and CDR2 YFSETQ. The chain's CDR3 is CASSSKGQGITNYGYTF. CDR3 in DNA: TGCGCCAGCAGCTCCAAAGGACAGGGGATAACTAACTATGGCTACACCTTC.

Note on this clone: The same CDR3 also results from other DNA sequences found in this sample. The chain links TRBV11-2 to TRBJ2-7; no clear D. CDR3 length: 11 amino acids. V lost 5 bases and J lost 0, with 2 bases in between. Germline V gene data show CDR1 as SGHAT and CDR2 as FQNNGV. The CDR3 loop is CASSPSYEQYF. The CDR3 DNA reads TGTGCCAGCAGCCCCTCCTACGAGCAGTACTTC. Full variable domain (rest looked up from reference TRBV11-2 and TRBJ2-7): EAGVAQSPRYKIIEKRQSVAFWCNPISGHATLYWYQQILGQGPKLLIQFQNNGVVDDSQLPKDRFSAERLKGVDSTLKIQPAKLEDSAVYLCASSPSYEQYFGPGTRLTVT.

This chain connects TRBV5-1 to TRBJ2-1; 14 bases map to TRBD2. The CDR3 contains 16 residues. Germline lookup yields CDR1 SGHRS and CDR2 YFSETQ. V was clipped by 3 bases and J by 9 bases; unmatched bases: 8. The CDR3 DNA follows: TGCGCCAGCAGCTCCGGGACTAGCGGGGGTTACTTTGAGCAGTTCTTC. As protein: CASSSGTSGGYFEQFF.

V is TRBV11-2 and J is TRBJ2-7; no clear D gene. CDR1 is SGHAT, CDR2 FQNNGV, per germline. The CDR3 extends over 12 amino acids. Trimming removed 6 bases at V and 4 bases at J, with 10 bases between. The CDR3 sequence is CASSLSNYEQYF. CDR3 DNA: TGTGCCAGCAGTCTCTCGAATTACGAGCAGTACTTC.

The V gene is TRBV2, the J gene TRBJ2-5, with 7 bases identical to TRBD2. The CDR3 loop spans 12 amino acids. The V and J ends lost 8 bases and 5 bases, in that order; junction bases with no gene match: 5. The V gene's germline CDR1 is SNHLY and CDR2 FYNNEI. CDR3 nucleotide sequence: TGTGCCAGCCGGGAGGTCAGGGAGACCCAGTACTTC. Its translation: CASREVRETQYF.

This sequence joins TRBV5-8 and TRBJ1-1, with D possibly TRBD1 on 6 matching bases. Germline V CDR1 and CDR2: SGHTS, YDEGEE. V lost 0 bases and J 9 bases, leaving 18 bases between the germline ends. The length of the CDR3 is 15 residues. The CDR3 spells CASSLEIGGARKAFF. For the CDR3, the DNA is TGTGCCAGCAGCTTGGAGATTGGGGGGGCGCGAAAAGCTTTCTTT.

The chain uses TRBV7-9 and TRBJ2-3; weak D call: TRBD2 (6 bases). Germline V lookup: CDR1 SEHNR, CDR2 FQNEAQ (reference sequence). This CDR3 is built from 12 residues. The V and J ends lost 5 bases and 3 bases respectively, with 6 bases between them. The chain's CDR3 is CASSRGTDTQYF. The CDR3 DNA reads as TGTGCCAGCAGCCGGGGGACAGATACGCAGTATTTT.

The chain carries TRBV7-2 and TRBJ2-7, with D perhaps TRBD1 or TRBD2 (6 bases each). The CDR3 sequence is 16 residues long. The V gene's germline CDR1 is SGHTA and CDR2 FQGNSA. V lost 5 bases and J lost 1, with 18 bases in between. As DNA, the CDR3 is TGTGCCAGCAGCCGTACAGGGACGGAGGGGTCCTACGAGCAGTACTTC. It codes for CASSRTGTEGSYEQYF.

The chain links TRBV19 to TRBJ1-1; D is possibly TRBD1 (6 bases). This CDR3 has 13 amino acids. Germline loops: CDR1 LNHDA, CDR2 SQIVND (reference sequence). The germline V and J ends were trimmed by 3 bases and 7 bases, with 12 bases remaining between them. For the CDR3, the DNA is TGTGCCAGTAGTATTTGGGGGCTGGGTGAAGCTTTCTTT. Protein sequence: CASSIWGLGEAFF.

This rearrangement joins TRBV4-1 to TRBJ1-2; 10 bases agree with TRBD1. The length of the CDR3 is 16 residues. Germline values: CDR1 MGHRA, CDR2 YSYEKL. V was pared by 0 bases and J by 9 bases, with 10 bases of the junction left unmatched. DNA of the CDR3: TGCGCCAGCAGCCAAGACTCTGGGGGGACAGGGGTTAGCTACACCTTC. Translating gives CASSQDSGGTGVSYTF.